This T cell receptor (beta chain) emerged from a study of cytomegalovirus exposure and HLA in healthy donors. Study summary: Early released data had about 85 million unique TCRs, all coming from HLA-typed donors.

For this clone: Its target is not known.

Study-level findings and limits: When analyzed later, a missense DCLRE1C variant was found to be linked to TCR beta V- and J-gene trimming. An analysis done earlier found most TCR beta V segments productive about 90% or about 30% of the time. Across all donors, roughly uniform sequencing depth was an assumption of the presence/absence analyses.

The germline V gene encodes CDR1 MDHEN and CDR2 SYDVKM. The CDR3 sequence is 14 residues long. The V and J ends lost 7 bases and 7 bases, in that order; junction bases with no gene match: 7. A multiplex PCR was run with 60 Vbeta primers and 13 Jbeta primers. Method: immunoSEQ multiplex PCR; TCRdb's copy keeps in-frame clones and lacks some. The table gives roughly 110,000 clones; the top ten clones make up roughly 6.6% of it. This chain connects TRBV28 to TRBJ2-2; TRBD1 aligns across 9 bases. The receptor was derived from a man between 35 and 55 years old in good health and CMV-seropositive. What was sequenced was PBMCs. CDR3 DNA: TGTGCCAGCAACACAGGGGGCTTCTACGGGGAGCTGTTTTTT. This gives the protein CASNTGGFYGELFF.